Listed here are 5 T cell receptor beta chains from one sample, sequenced in a study of human T cells and chemical hapten exposure. TCRdb analysed the 5' RACE reads with MiXCR anew, one entry per CDR3 protein. This table holds more than 60,000 distinct CDR3 sequences, approximately 15% found once. Someone pulled total RNA out of unfractionated whole blood. Receptors originate from a female donor in good health.

Many counts were recorded for this clonotype. The rearrangement joins TRBV20-1 to TRBJ2-4; no clear D gene. Looked up from germline, CDR1 is DFQATT and CDR2 is SNEGSKA (reference sequence). V was trimmed by 3 bases and J by 2 bases, leaving 8 bases between them. This CDR3 contains 13 residues. This CDR3 is CSASTATKNIQYF. In DNA form, the CDR3 reads TGCAGTGCTAGTACGGCCACCAAAAACATTCAGTACTTC.

There are a few counts of this clonotype. This rearrangement joins TRBV9 to TRBJ2-1; 9 nucleotides match TRBD2. Germline loops: CDR1 SGDLS, CDR2 YYNGEE. The CDR3 runs 15 residues. V shed 0 bases, J shed 7 bases, and the junction held 5 bases outside the gene matches. This CDR3 reads CASSVVAGEINEQFF. In nucleotides, the CDR3 is TGTGCCAGCAGCGTAGTAGCGGGAGAAATTAATGAGCAGTTCTTC.

V and J are TRBV20-1 and TRBJ1-2, with D possibly TRBD1 on 5 matching bases. Germline assignment: CDR1 DFQATT and CDR2 SNEGSKA (reference sequence). Trimming shortened V by 7 bases and J by 4 bases, and 10 bases separated the two germline ends. The CDR3 consists of 11 residues. Here the CDR3 DNA reads TGCAGTGGGGACGGAGTCTATGGCTACACCTTC. This codes for CSGDGVYGYTF.

The CDR3 nucleotides are TGTGCCAGCAGTACCTACTATCGTAGCACAGATACGCAGTATTTT. It codes for CASSTYYRSTDTQYF. The gene calls are TRBV6-2 or TRBV6-3 and TRBJ2-3; D not resolved. The germline V gene encodes CDR1 MNHEY and CDR2 SVGEGT. The CDR3 sequence is 15 residues long. V gave up 5 bases and J gave up 0 bases, with 12 bases separating them.

J is TRBJ1-1 and V is TRBV10-3, with 7 bases identical to TRBD1. Looked up from germline, CDR1 is ENHRY and CDR2 is SYGVKD. The junction had 21 bases not matched to a gene; V was cut back by 9 bases and J by 11 bases. This CDR3 has 15 amino acids. The chain's CDR3 is CAITAGTANQGGAFF. The CDR3 DNA reads as TGTGCCATTACAGCCGGGACAGCTAATCAAGGGGGGGCTTTCTTT.